This TCR beta chain was profiled in a study of PD-L1 blockade in urothelial cancer. Study-level information: Males with urothelial cancer arising in the bladder constituted about 85% of the roughly 30 patients. Patients had received 0 to 3 prior chemotherapy regimens. Study findings and constraints: Patients with below-median pretreatment blood clonality survived longer.

With respect to this clone: The antigen remains unidentified.

V was clipped by 6 bases and J by 0 bases, with 15 bases between them. The CDR3 runs 16 residues. CDR1 and CDR2 from the germline V gene are LNHDA and SQIVND (reference sequence). Repertoires were generated with immunoSEQ multiplex PCR, while TCRdb's copy carries only in-frame clones and drops some. The data hold just over 50,000 clones, with 75% observed a single time. Noted time point: pretreatment peripheral blood. The rearrangement uses TRBV19 and TRBJ1-5; a possible D gene is TRBD1 (6 bases). The TCR comes from an older man with urothelial cancer. The starting material was PBMCs, obtained around atezolizumab (anti-PD-L1) treatment. As DNA, the CDR3 is TGTGCCAGTAGGAACAGCAGAGGGGGTAGCAATCAGCCCCAGCATTTT. This translates into CASRNSRGGSNQPQHF.